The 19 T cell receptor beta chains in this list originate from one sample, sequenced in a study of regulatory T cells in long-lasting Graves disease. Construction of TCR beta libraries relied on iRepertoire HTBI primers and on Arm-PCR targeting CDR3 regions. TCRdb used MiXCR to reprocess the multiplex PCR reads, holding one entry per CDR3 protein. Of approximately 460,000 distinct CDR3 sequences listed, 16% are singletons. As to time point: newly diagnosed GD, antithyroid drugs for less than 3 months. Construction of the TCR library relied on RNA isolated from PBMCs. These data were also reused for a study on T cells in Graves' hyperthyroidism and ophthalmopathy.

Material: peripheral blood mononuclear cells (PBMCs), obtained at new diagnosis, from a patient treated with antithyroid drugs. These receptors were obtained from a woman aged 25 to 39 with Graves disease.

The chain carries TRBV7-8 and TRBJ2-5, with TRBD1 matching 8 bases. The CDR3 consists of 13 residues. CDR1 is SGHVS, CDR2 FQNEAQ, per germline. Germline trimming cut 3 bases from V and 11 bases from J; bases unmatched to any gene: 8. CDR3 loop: CASSLTGDNEQYF. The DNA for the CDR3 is TGTGCCAGCAGCTTGACAGGGGACAATGAGCAGTACTTC.

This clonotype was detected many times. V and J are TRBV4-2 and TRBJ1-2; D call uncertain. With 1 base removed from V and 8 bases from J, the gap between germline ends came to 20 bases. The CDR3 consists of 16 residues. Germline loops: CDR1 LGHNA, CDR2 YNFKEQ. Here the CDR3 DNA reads TGTGCCAGCAGCCAAGTTTCGGCGGTACACAACCTGGGCTACACCTTC. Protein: CASSQVSAVHNLGYTF.

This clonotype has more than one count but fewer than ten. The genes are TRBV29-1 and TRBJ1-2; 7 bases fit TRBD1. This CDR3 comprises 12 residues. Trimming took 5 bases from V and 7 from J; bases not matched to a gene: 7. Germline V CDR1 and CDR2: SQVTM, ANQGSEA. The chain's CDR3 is CSVYLPGGGYTF. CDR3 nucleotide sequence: TGCAGCGTTTACCTTCCAGGGGGTGGCTACACCTTC.

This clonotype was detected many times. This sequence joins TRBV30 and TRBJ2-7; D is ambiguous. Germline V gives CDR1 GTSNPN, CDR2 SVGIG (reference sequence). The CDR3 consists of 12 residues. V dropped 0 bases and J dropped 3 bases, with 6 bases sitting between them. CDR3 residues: CAWSVDRYEQYF. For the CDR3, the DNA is TGTGCCTGGAGTGTGGACCGCTACGAGCAGTACTTC.

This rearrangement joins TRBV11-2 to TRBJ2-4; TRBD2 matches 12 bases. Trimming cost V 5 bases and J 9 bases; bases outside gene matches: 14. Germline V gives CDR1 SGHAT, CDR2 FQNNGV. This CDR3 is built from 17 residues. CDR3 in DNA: TGTGCCAGCAGCCAAGATTATCTAGCGGGAGGGCATGGCATTCAGTACTTC. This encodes CASSQDYLAGGHGIQYF.

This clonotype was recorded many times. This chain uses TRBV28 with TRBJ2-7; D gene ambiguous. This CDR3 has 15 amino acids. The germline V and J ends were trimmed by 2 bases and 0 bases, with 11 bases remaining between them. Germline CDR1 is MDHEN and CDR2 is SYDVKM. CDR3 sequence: CASSLGSPSSYEQYF. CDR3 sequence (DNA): TGTGCCAGCAGTTTAGGTTCACCCAGCTCCTACGAGCAGTACTTC.

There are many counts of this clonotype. DNA of the CDR3: TGTGCCAGCAGTACCTTCCGGGACAGTCGAGTTCAGCCAAGCATTCAGTACTTC. Translating it yields CASSTFRDSRVQPSIQYF. V and J are TRBV6-1 and TRBJ2-4; TRBD1 agrees at 7 bases. The germline V gene encodes CDR1 MNHNS and CDR2 SASEGT. V shed 5 bases, J shed 9 bases, and the junction held 22 bases outside the gene matches. The CDR3 has 18 residues.

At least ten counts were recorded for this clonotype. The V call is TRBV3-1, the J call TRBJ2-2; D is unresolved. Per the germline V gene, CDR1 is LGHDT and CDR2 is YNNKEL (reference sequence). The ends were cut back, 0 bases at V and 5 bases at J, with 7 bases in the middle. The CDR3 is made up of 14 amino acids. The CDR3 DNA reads TGTGCCAGCAGCCAAGACCCCGGAACCGGGGAGCTGTTTTTT. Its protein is CASSQDPGTGELFF.

CDR3 bases: TGTGCCAGCAGCCCCGATGGGGCGGGAGTGTTGACCGGGGAGCTGTTTTTT. Protein product: CASSPDGAGVLTGELFF. This chain links TRBV7-2 with TRBJ2-2; 7 nucleotides match TRBD2. Germline assignment: CDR1 SGHTA and CDR2 FQGNSA. The CDR3 spans 17 residues. V gave up 5 bases and J gave up 5 bases; unmatched junction bases: 14. Looking up the rest from reference TRBV7-2 and TRBJ2-2 gives the full variable domain: GAGVSQSPSNKVTEKGKDVELRCDPISGHTALYWYRQSLGQGLEFLIYFQGNSAPDKSGLPSDRFSAERTGGSVSTLTIQRTQQEDSAVYLCASSPDGAGVLTGELFFGEGSRLTVL.

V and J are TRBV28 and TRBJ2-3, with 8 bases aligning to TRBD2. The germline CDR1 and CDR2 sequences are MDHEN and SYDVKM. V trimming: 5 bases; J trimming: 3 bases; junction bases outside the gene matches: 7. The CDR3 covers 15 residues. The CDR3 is CASSPVAGGTDTQYF. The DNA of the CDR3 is TGTGCCAGCAGTCCCGTGGCGGGAGGAACAGATACGCAGTATTTT.

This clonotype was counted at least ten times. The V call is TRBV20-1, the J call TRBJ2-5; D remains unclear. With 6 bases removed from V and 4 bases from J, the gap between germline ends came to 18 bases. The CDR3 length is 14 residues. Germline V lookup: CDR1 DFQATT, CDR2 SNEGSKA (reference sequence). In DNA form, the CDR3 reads TGCAGTGCCCCCACCCCGGCGGAGTCAGAGACCCAGTACTTC. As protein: CSAPTPAESETQYF.

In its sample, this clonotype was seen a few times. Here the CDR3 reads CASSRRSNEKLFF. CDR3 nucleotides: TGCGCCAGCTCCCGGCGTAGTAATGAAAAACTGTTTTTT. The chain joins TRBV5-1 to TRBJ1-4, with unresolved D. V was trimmed by 7 bases and J by 4 bases, leaving 11 bases between them. Germline lookup yields CDR1 SGHRS and CDR2 YFSETQ. The CDR3 is 13 amino acids.

The CDR3: CASSLTGGLSGELFF. The CDR3 region has the DNA TGTGCCAGCAGCCTCACAGGGGGATTGAGCGGGGAGCTGTTTTTT. V is TRBV7-9 and J is TRBJ2-2; 8 nucleotides line up with TRBD1. This CDR3 region has 15 residues. The germline V gene has CDR1 SEHNR and CDR2 FQNEAQ (reference sequence). Trimming cost V 5 bases and J 7 bases; bases outside gene matches: 9.

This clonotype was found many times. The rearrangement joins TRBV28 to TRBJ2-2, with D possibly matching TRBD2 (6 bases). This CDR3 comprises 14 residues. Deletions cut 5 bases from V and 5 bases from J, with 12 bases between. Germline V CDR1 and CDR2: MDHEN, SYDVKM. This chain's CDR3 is CASSPPRETGELFF. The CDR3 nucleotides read TGTGCCAGCAGTCCTCCTCGGGAGACCGGGGAGCTGTTTTTT.

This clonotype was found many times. This CDR3 is CASRPLLAGANEQFF. CDR3 DNA sequence: TGTGCCAGTAGACCACTACTAGCGGGAGCCAATGAGCAGTTCTTC. The chain has TRBV19 and TRBJ2-1; 11 positions match TRBD2. The CDR3 loop spans 15 amino acids. Unmatched junction bases numbered 7, after V lost 6 bases and J lost 6 bases. Germline V gene data show CDR1 as LNHDA and CDR2 as SQIVND (reference sequence).

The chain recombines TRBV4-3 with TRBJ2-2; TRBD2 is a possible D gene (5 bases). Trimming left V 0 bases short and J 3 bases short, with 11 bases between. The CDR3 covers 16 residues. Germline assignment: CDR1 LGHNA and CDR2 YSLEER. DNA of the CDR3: TGCGCCAGCAGCCAAGATCCGGGGAGACACACCGGGGAGCTGTTTTTT. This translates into CASSQDPGRHTGELFF.

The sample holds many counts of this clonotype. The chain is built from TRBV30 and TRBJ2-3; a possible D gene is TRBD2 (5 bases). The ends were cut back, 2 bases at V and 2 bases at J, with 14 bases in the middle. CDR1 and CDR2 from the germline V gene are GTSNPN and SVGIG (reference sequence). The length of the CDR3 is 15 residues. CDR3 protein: CAWSSYSGITDTQYF. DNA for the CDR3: TGTGCCTGGAGTTCGTACTCCGGGATCACAGATACGCAGTATTTT.

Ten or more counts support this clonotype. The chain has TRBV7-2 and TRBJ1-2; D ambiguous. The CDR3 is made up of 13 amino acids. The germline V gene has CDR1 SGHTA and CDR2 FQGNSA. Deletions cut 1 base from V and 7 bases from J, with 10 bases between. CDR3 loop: CASSLGPAGGYTF. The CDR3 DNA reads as TGTGCCAGCAGCTTAGGCCCGGCCGGTGGCTACACCTTC.

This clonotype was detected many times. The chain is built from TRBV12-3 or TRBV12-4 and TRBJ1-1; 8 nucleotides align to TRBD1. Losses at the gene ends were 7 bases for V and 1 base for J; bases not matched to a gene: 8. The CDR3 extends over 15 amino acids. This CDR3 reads CASNNRQGTNTEAFF. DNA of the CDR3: TGTGCCAGCAATAACCGACAGGGGACGAACACTGAAGCTTTCTTT.